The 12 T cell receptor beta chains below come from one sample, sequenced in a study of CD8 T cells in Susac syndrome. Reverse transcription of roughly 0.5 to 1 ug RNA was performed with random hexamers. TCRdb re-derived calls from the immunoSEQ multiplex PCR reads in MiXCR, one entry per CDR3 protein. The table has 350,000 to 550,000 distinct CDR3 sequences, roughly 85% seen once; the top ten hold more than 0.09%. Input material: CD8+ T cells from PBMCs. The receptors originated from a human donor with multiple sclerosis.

CDR3 loop: CASSLEVAGLTDTQYF. The CDR3 DNA is TGCGCCAGCAGCTTGGAGGTAGCGGGGCTCACAGATACGCAGTATTTT. V gene TRBV5-1 combines with J gene TRBJ2-3, with 8 positions matching TRBD2. In germline, CDR1 is SGHRS, CDR2 YFSETQ. V dropped 0 bases and J dropped 2; count of bases not matched to a gene: 5. The CDR3 consists of 16 residues.

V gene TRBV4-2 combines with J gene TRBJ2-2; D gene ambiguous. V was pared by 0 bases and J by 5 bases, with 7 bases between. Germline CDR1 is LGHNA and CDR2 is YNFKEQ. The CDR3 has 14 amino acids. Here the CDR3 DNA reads TGTGCCAGCAGCCAAGATGTAGATACCGGGGAGCTGTTTTTT. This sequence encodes CASSQDVDTGELFF.

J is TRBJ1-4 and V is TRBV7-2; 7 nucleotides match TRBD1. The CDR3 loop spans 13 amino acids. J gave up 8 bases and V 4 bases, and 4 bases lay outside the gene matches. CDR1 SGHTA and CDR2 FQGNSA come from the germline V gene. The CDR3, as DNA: TGTGCCAGCAGCTCATTGGGACAGGAAAAACTGTTTTTT. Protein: CASSSLGQEKLFF.

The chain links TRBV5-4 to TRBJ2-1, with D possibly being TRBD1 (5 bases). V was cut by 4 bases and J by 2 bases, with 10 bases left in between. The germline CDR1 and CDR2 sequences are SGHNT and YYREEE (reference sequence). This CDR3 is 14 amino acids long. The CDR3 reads CASSHHRTYNEQFF. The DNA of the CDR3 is TGTGCCAGCAGCCACCACAGGACCTACAATGAGCAGTTCTTC.

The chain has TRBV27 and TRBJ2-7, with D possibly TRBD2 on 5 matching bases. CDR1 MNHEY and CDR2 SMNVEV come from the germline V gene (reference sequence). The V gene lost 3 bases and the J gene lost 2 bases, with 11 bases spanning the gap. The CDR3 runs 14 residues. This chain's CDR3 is CASSFLARAYEQYF. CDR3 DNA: TGTGCCAGCAGTTTCCTAGCCCGGGCCTACGAGCAGTACTTC.

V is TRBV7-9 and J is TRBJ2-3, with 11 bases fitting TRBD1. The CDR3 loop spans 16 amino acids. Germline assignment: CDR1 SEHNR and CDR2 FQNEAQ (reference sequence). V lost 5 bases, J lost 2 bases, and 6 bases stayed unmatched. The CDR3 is CASSDRDRGATDTQYF. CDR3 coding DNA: TGTGCCAGCAGCGACCGGGACAGGGGGGCCACAGATACGCAGTATTTT.

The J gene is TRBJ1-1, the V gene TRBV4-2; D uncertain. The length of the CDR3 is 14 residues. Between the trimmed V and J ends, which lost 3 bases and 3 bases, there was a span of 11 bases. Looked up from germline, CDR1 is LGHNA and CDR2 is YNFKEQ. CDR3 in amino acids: CASSHGAGDTEAFF. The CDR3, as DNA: TGTGCCAGCAGCCACGGCGCTGGGGACACTGAAGCTTTCTTT.

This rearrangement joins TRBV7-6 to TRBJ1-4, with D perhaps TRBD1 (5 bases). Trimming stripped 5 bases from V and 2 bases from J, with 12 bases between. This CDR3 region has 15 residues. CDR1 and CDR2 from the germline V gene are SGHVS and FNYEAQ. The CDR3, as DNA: TGTGCCAGCAGCAGGCCGGGGGGGACTAATGAAAAACTGTTTTTT. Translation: CASSRPGGTNEKLFF.

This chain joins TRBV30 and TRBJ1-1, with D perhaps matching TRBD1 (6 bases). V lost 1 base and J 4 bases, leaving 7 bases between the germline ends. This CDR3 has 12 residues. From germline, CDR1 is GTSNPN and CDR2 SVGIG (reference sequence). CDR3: CAWSGGGTEAFF. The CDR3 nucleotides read TGTGCCTGGAGTGGAGGGGGCACTGAAGCTTTCTTT.

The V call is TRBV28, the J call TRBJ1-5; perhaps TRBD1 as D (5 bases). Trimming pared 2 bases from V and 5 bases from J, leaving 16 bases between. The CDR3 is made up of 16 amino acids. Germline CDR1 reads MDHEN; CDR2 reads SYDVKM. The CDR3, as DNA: TGTGCCAGCAGTTTACCAGGGCGGGGGATTTATCAGCCCCAGCATTTT. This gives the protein CASSLPGRGIYQPQHF. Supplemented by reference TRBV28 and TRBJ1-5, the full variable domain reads DVKVTQSSRYLVKRTGEKVFLECVQDMDHENMFWYRQDPGLGLRLIYFSYDVKMKEKGDIPEGYSVSREKKERFSLILESASTNQTSMYLCASSLPGRGIYQPQHFGDGTRLSIL.

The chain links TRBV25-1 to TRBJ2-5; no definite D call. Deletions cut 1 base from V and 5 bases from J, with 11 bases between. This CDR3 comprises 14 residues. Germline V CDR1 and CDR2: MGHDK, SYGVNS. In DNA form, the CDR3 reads TGTGCCAGCAGTGAATTAAGTCAGTATGAGACCCAGTACTTC. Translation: CASSELSQYETQYF.

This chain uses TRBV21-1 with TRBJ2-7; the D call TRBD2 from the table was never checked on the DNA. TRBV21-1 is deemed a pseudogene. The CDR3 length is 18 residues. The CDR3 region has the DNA TGTGCCAGCAGCAAATCCCAAAGGACTAGCTCAAGCTCCTACGAGCAGTACTTC. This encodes CASSKSQRTSSSSYEQYF.